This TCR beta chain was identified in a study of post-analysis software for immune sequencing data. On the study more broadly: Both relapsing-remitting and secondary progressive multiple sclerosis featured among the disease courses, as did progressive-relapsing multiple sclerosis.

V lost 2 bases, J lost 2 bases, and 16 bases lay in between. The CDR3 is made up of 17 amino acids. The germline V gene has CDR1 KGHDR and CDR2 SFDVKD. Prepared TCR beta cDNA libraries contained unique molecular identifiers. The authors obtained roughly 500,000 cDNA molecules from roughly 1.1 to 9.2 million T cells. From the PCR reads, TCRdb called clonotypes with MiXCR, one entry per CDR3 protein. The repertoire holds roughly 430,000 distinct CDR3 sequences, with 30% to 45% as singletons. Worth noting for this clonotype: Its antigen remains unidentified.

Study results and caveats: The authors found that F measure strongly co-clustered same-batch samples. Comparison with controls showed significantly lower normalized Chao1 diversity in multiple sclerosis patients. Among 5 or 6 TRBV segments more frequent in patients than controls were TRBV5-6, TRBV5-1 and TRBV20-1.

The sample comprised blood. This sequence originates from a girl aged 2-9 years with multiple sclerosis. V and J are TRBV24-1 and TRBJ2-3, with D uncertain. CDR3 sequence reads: CATSDYRAGAYTDTQYF. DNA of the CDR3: TGTGCCACCAGTGATTACCGGGCAGGAGCTTACACAGATACGCAGTATTTT.